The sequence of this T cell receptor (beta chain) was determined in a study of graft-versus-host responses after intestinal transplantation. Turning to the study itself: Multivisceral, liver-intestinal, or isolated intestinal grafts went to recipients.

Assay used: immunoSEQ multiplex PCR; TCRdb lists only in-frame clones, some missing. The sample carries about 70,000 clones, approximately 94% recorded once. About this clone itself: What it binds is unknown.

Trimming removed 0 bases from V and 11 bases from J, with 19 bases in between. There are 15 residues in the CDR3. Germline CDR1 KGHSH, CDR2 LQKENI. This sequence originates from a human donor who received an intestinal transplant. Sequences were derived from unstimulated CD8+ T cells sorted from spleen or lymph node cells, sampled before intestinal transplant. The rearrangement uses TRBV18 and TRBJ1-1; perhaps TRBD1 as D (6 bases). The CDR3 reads CASSPPRGTPADAFF. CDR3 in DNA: TGTGCCAGCTCACCACCGAGGGGGACCCCCGCCGACGCTTTCTTT.